The 21 T cell receptor beta chains reported below all come from one sample, sequenced in a study of cytomegalovirus exposure and HLA in healthy donors. The primer mix had 60 Vbeta and 13 Jbeta primers. Produced via immunoSEQ multiplex PCR; TCRdb's table is partial and in-frame only. The table lists approximately 100,000 clones, roughly 82% of them singletons, with approximately 8.4% in the top ten. The sample was PBMCs. The receptors stem from a human donor in good health.

This clone appeared a few times. This chain joins TRBV13 and TRBJ1-1; D is possibly TRBD1 (5 bases). The V end lost 5 bases, the J end lost 1 base, and 8 bases lay between the germline ends. Germline CDR1 PRHDT, CDR2 FYEKMQ (reference sequence). This CDR3 is 13 amino acids long. The CDR3 sequence is CASSRGQNTEAFF. CDR3 coding DNA: TGTGCCAGCAGCCGTGGACAGAACACTGAAGCTTTCTTT.

The chain recombines TRBV25-1 with TRBJ2-4; unclear D gene. V was shortened by 3 bases and J by 3 bases, with 15 bases between the two germline ends. The germline gives CDR1 MGHDK, CDR2 SYGVNS. The CDR3 extends over 16 amino acids. The CDR3 nucleotides are TGTGCCAGCAGTGATGGAGCCCTCCTGGGCAAAAACATTCAGTACTTC. Translated: CASSDGALLGKNIQYF.

The chain employs TRBV6-5 and TRBJ2-2; the match to TRBD2 covers 8 bases. The V gene's germline CDR1 is MNHEY and CDR2 SVGAGI. The CDR3 runs to 13 residues. V shed 6 bases, J shed 8 bases, and the junction held 5 bases outside the gene matches. The CDR3 here is CASRRTSSGELFF. DNA of the CDR3: TGTGCCAGCAGGAGGACTAGCTCGGGGGAGCTGTTTTTT.

J is TRBJ2-7 and V is TRBV27, with 7 bases aligning to TRBD1. Trimming cost V 3 bases and J 2 bases; bases outside gene matches: 1. The germline CDR1 and CDR2 sequences are MNHEY and SMNVEV (reference sequence). The length of the CDR3 is 13 residues. This chain's CDR3 is CASSLTGTYEQYF. For the CDR3, the DNA is TGTGCCAGCAGTTTGACAGGGACCTACGAGCAGTACTTC.

This clone was picked up a small number of times. This sequence joins TRBV14 and TRBJ2-2; 7 nucleotides match TRBD1. Germline V lookup: CDR1 SGHDN, CDR2 FVKESK. V trimming: 3 bases; J trimming: 6 bases; junction bases outside the gene matches: 4. The CDR3 is made up of 14 amino acids. The CDR3 loop is CASSHDRVAGELFF. The CDR3 bases are TGTGCCAGCAGCCACGACAGGGTGGCCGGGGAGCTGTTTTTT.

This clone has just a few counts. The V gene is TRBV5-1, the J gene TRBJ1-4; 8 positions match TRBD1. The length of the CDR3 is 15 residues. With V trimmed by 0 bases and J by 7 bases, 5 bases remained unmatched. CDR1 SGHRS and CDR2 YFSETQ come from the germline V gene. CDR3: CASSLEQGEGEKLFF. The CDR3 region has the DNA TGCGCCAGCAGCTTGGAACAGGGGGAAGGTGAAAAACTGTTTTTT.

The chain has TRBV13 and TRBJ2-5; 11 bases map to TRBD2. V lost 5 bases to trimming and J lost 5 bases; unmatched junction nucleotides: 7. The CDR3 is 15 residues long. The V gene's germline CDR1 is PRHDT and CDR2 FYEKMQ (reference sequence). The CDR3: CASSLPTSGVETQYF. As DNA, the CDR3 is TGTGCCAGCAGCCTTCCGACTAGCGGGGTGGAGACCCAGTACTTC. The whole variable domain, remainder taken from reference TRBV13 and TRBJ2-5, is AAGVIQSPRHLIKEKRETATLKCYPIPRHDTVYWYQQGPGQDPQFLISFYEKMQSDKGSIPDRFSAQQFSDYHSELNMSSLELGDSALYFCASSLPTSGVETQYFGPGTRLLVL.

The V and J genes are TRBV5-1 and TRBJ2-3; 7 bases are shared with TRBD1. The CDR3 is 15 residues long. Germline V CDR1 and CDR2: SGHRS, YFSETQ. The ends lost 4 bases at V and 0 bases at J; junction bases unmatched: 5. This CDR3 reads CASSRTGTSTDTQYF. The CDR3 coding sequence is TGCGCCAGCAGCCGGACAGGAACTAGCACAGATACGCAGTATTTT.

This clone was seen just once. This rearrangement joins TRBV9 to TRBJ2-7, with 12 bases matching TRBD2. This CDR3 comprises 14 residues. Germline-derived CDR1 and CDR2 are SGDLS and YYNGEE. With 3 bases clipped from V and 6 bases from J, the junction kept 4 bases outside the gene matches. In nucleotides, the CDR3 is TGTGCCAGCAGCGCCGGACTAGCGGGACGCGAGCAGTACTTC. This codes for CASSAGLAGREQYF.

The chain couples TRBV29-1 to TRBJ2-1; D unresolved. Germline CDR1 is SQVTM and CDR2 is ANQGSEA. The CDR3 runs 14 residues. V lost 7 bases and J 3 bases, leaving 16 bases between the germline ends. CDR3 amino acids: CSAIAPADYNEQFF. The DNA for the CDR3 is TGCAGCGCAATAGCCCCCGCGGACTACAATGAGCAGTTCTTC.

This rearrangement joins TRBV5-4 to TRBJ1-5; D ambiguous. V was trimmed by 4 bases and J by 3 bases, leaving 11 bases between them. The CDR3 totals 14 residues. Germline lookup yields CDR1 SGHNT and CDR2 YYREEE (reference sequence). In nucleotides, the CDR3 is TGTGCCAGCAGCATTGCGGGAGTCAATCAGCCCCAGCATTTT. Its protein is CASSIAGVNQPQHF.

This clone is a singleton in its sample. The chain is built from TRBV11-2 and TRBJ2-1, with 14 positions matching TRBD2. There are 18 residues in the CDR3. Germline assignment: CDR1 SGHAT and CDR2 FQNNGV. V trimming: 4 bases; J trimming: 2 bases; junction bases outside the gene matches: 7. Here the CDR3 reads CASSSTGTSGSTYNEQFF. The CDR3 coding sequence is TGTGCCAGCAGCTCTACCGGGACTAGCGGGAGCACCTACAATGAGCAGTTCTTC.

V and J are TRBV18 and TRBJ2-1; 8 bases are a match to TRBD2. There are 16 residues in the CDR3. V lost 2 bases, J lost 4 bases, and 7 bases stayed unmatched. From germline, CDR1 is KGHSH and CDR2 LQKENI. CDR3 in amino acids: CASSPSLAGKYNEQFF. The CDR3 nucleotides are TGTGCCAGCTCACCATCCCTAGCGGGTAAATACAATGAGCAGTTCTTC. Looking up the rest from reference TRBV18 and TRBJ2-1 gives the full variable domain: NAGVMQNPRHLVRRRGQEARLRCSPMKGHSHVYWYRQLPEEGLKFMVYLQKENIIDESGMPKERFSAEFPKEGPSILRIQQVVRGDSAAYFCASSPSLAGKYNEQFFGPGTRLTVL.

The rearrangement links TRBV30 to TRBJ2-5, with 9 bases fitting TRBD2. The J call is doubtful: the DNA matches TRBJ2-7 better. The V gene's germline CDR1 is GTSNPN and CDR2 SVGIG (reference sequence). This CDR3 is 13 amino acids long. The CDR3 is CAWSVASGNEQYF. In DNA, the CDR3 is TGTGCCTGGAGTGTCGCTAGCGGGAACGAGCAGTACTTC.

V gene TRBV6-6 combines with J gene TRBJ1-2; no clear D. CDR3 length: 11 amino acids. V lost 6 bases to trimming and J lost 2 bases, with 4 bases between them. Germline CDR1 is MNHNY and CDR2 is SVGAGI (reference sequence). The CDR3 is CASRENYGYTF. The CDR3 nucleotides are TGTGCCAGCAGAGAGAACTATGGCTACACCTTC.

The chain couples TRBV4-1 to TRBJ2-5; tentatively, D is TRBD1 (6 bases). Germline assignment: CDR1 MGHRA and CDR2 YSYEKL. V lost 0 bases and J lost 2, with 16 bases in between. CDR3 length: 17 residues. CDR3 bases: TGCGCCAGCAGCCAAGATCGACCGGGACAACTACAAGAGACCCAGTACTTC. Translated: CASSQDRPGQLQETQYF.

The J gene is TRBJ1-3, the V gene TRBV7-2, with 8 nucleotides matching TRBD1. CDR1 is SGHTA, CDR2 FQGNSA, per germline. The J segment lost 0 bases and the V segment lost 8 bases, leaving 12 bases of the junction unmatched. The CDR3 is 17 residues long. CDR3 sequence: CASASRTGRNSGNTIYF. The DNA for the CDR3 is TGTGCCAGCGCGTCCCGGACAGGGAGGAACTCTGGAAACACCATATATTTT.

This chain connects TRBV12-5 to TRBJ1-5; perhaps TRBD1 as D (6 bases). Trimming cost V 1 base and J 3 bases, with 10 bases left between them. The CDR3 totals 15 residues. CDR1 is LGHNT, CDR2 FRNRAP, per germline. Written as DNA, the CDR3 is TGTGCTAGTGGTTTGGGGGCAGGGGACAATCAGCCCCAGCATTTT. It encodes CASGLGAGDNQPQHF.

The rearrangement joins TRBV7-9 to TRBJ1-5; D gene uncertain. The CDR3 has 15 residues. Germline V gives CDR1 SEHNR, CDR2 FQNEAQ (reference sequence). Trimming removed 5 bases from V and 5 bases from J, with 16 bases in between. CDR3 nucleotide sequence: TGTGCCAGCAGCCCCGATGGTAAACGGGATCAGCCCCAGCATTTT. Its translation: CASSPDGKRDQPQHF. Combining the CDR3 with reference TRBV7-9 and TRBJ1-5 gives the whole variable domain DTGVSQNPRHKITKRGQNVTFRCDPISEHNRLYWYRQTLGQGPEFLTYFQNEAQLEKSRLLSDRFSAERPKGSFSTLEIQRTEQGDSAMYLCASSPDGKRDQPQHFGDGTRLSIL.

The chain couples TRBV6-1 to TRBJ1-5; D gene ambiguous. Between the trimmed V and J ends, which lost 1 base and 5 bases, there was a span of 18 bases. The CDR3 totals 17 residues. From germline, CDR1 is MNHNS and CDR2 SASEGT. The CDR3 spells CASSEGGRYRSHQPQHF. CDR3 bases: TGTGCCAGCAGTGAAGGTGGGAGATACAGAAGCCATCAGCCCCAGCATTTT.

The chain uses TRBV6-1 and TRBJ1-2; D unclear. CDR1 is MNHNS, CDR2 SASEGT, per germline. The CDR3 totals 11 residues. The V end was cut by 6 bases, the J end by 10 bases, with 12 bases between. CDR3 region: CASSYDMHYTF. The CDR3, as DNA: TGTGCCAGCAGCTACGACATGCACTACACCTTC.